This paragraph reports one T cell receptor (beta chain). Its antigen is unknown. No base qualities exist here, and no much larger clone lies one base off it. The germline V gene provides CDR1 SGHTA and CDR2 FQGNSA. Reading from cysteine to phenylalanine, the CDR3 counts 14 amino acids. The kept DNA is CDR3 alone, 42 bases in frame from the first base. The trim is 5 bases for V and 0 bases for J, with a gap of 9 bases between the germline ends. From each donor, a single peripheral blood sample of about 100 mL on average was drawn into heparinised tubes. Naive, central memory, regulatory and stem cell-like memory CD4+ T cells were sorted on a BD FACSAria II using a panel including CD45RO, CCR7, CD25, CD127, CD95 and CD27. All sorted populations exceeded 95% purity. Right away, PBMCs were isolated by Lymphoprep density gradient centrifugation and were stained directly, with no culture step. Samples were stained and sorted in pairs, with one healthy donor and one patient per experiment, so that batch effects were minimized.

The High Capacity cDNA Reverse Transcription Kit was used to reverse transcribe all of the isolated RNA, meaning that expressed TCRB transcripts were what got sequenced. Naive, central memory and regulatory T cell samples underwent deep immunoSEQ sequencing, averaging about 3.57 million total reads per sample. Sorted cells were lysed in RLT buffer and RNA was extracted with DNase-treated RNeasy Micro or Mini kits, depending on cell number. To prevent cross-contamination, every cell subset was processed on its own, while patient and healthy donor samples were processed together. The immunoSEQ multiplex PCR was used to amplify TCRB sequences from cDNA, yielding 87-bp fragments that span the CDR3 region. Sequencing of the amplicons was performed on the Illumina HiSeq platform. The published analysis was carried out like this. PCR bias was corrected computationally using synthetic template baselines, and reads within Hamming distance 2 were collapsed, with unmergeable singletons discarded. Reads were aligned to IMGT to assign V, D and J genes, CDR3 length, and insertions or deletions at six rearrangement sites. Within each subset, clonotype counts were normalized to sorted cell number, after which true diversity and Gini coefficients were computed with the tcR R package. The overlap coefficient, calculated on TCRB nucleotide sequences, was used to measure repertoire sharing. As a proxy for the pre-selection repertoire, out-of-frame TCRB sequences from naive cells were analyzed. TCRdb's version of the immuneACCESS table is confined to in-frame rearrangements and falls short of the full clone set. An unresolved V gene accounts for under half of the shortfall where checked; the remainder is of unknown origin. V and J calls and clone size come straight from that table; D and trimming were deduced from the DNA. The table for this sample lists 430,000 or so clones; around 10% of them were counted only once. The top ten hold about 0.045% of the sample.

The data are from a study of beta chain features in type 1 diabetes (dated 2018 in TCRdb). About the study as a whole: No differences in mean age, gender distribution, total cell number or subset yield were found between patients and healthy donors. A total of roughly 100 million sorted cells were examined across all samples, and the number of cells per subset was strongly correlated with RNA yield. In the study, TCRB repertoires of sorted circulating CD4+ T cell subsets from recently diagnosed type 1 diabetes patients were compared with those of matched healthy donors. Regulatory and stem cell-like memory subsets were obtained from only 8 patients and roughly eight healthy donors, while naive and central memory subsets were obtained from all 30 or so donors. What the work shows at the level of the full study, not this receptor alone: Sequencing cDNA rather than genomic DNA could over-represent highly expressing activated cells, although activation and CD3 levels did not differ between groups. HLA sub-analyses involved small numbers of individuals, so any influence of HLA type on TCRB rearrangement remained unresolved. In all four CD4+ subsets, TCRB CDR3 length was moderately but significantly shorter in type 1 diabetes patients. Patients with type 1 diabetes made fewer insertions and deleted more nucleotides at VDJ recombination sites, implying thymic rearrangement abnormalities. Shorter templates might be favored by PCR, yet because patient and control samples were amplified and corrected together, any such skew would affect both groups equally. Naive, central memory and regulatory TCRB repertoires appeared more similar among patients than among healthy donors.

This chain joins TRBV7-2 to TRBJ2-3; the D gene is unclear. The specimen was naive CD4+ T cells from blood. The intended sense of this specimen's cell subset or site label: true naive CD4+ T cells. This TCR came from a woman aged 18 to 35 in good health. The DNA reads TGTGCCAGCAGCGAAAGACCTAGCACAGATACGCAGTATTTT. Its coded protein is CASSERPSTDTQYF. Beyond the CDR3, the reference TRBV7-2 and TRBJ2-3 genes provide the residues; the full variable domain reads: GAGVSQSPSNKVTEKGKDVELRCDPISGHTALYWYRQSLGQGLEFLIYFQGNSAPDKSGLPSDRFSAERTGGSVSTLTIQRTQQEDSAVYLCASSERPSTDTQYFGPGTRLTVL.